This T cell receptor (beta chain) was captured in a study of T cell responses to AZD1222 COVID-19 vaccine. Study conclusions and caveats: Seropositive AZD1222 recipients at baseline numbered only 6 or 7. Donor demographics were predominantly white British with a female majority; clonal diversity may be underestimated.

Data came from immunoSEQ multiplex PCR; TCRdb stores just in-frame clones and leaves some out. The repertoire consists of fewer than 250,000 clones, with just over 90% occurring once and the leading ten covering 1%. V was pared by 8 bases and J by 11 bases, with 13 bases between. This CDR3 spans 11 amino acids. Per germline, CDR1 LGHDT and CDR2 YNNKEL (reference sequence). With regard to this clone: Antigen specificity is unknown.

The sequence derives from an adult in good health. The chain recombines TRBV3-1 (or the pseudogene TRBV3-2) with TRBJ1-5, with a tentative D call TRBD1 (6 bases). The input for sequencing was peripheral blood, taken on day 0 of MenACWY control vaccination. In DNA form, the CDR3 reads TGTGCCAGCTCGGGGGAGGGGGCCCAGCATTTT. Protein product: CASSGEGAQHF.